This T cell receptor (beta chain) was documented in a study of blood T cell repertoires in COVID-19. Overall study: Italy, Spain and the United States were the sources of the convalescent and acute COVID-19 samples. Nucleic acid was either cDNA or gDNA, and it came from T cells, B-cell-depleted T cells, or PBMCs.

In the original analysis: Amplification with reference gene primers provided the estimates of nucleated cell counts. Clones were read by immunoSEQ multiplex PCR, and TCRdb kept only the in-frame ones, dropping some. That table furnishes V, J and clone size, whereas the DNA furnished D and trimming. The profile shows 150,000 or so clones, over 65% of them singletons. V lost 5 bases, J lost 7 bases, and 11 bases lay in between. The CDR3 is 12 residues long. Per germline, CDR1 LNHDA and CDR2 SQIVND (reference sequence). This chain connects TRBV19 to TRBJ1-2; D not certain. The clonotype comes from an elderly man with acute or convalescent COVID-19. The specimen sequenced was peripheral blood. The CDR3 DNA sequence: TGTGCCAGTAGTCAAACCCAGGCTGGCTACACCTTC. Translation: CASSQTQAGYTF.